This T cell receptor beta chain is drawn from a study of T cells in Graves' hyperthyroidism and ophthalmopathy. Germline lookup yields CDR1 SNHLY and CDR2 FYNNEI. The CDR3 sequence is 18 residues long. The V and J ends lost 4 bases and 4 bases, in that order; junction bases with no gene match: 16. This clonotype was counted between two and nine times. The investigators amplified TCR beta CDR3 regions from RNA transcripts. The HTBI primer set served for first-round RT-PCR of the TCR CDR3. TCRdb redid the calling of the multiplex PCR reads with MiXCR, one entry per CDR3 protein. The sample contains approximately 300,000 distinct CDR3 sequences, roughly 17% of which appear only once.

V and J are TRBV2 and TRBJ1-3, with 7 positions matching TRBD1. The specimen sequenced was blood. This receptor was identified in a young man with Graves' hyperthyroidism. The CDR3 reads CASSALSTGLDGGNTIYF. DNA for the CDR3: TGTGCCAGCAGTGCCCTATCGACAGGGTTGGATGGCGGAAACACCATATATTTT. The full variable domain, its missing parts supplied by reference TRBV2 and TRBJ1-3, is EPEVTQTPSHQVTQMGQEVILRCVPISNHLYFYWYRQILGQKVEFLVSFYNNEISEKSEIFDDQFSVERPDGSNFTLKIRSTKLEDSAMYFCASSALSTGLDGGNTIYFGEGSWLTVV.